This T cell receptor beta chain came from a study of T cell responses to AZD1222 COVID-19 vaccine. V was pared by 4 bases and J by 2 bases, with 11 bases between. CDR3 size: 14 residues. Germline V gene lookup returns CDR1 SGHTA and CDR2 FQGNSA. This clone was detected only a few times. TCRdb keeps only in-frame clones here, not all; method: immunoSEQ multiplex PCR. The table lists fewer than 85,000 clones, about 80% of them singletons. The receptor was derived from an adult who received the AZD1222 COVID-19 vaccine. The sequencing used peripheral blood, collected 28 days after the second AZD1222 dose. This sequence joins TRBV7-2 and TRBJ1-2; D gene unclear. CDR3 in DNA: TGTGCCAGCAGCTCCCAGGACGGGAACTATGGCTACACCTTC. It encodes CASSSQDGNYGYTF.